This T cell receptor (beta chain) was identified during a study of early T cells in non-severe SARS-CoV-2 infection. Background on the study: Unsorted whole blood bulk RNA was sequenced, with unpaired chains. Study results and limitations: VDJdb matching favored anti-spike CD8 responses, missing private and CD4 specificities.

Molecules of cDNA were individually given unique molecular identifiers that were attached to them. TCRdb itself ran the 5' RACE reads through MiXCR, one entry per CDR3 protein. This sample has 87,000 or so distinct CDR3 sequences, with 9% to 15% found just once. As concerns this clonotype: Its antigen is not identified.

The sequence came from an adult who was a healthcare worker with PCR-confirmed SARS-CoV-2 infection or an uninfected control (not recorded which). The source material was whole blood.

In DNA form, the CDR3 reads TGTGCCAGCAGCTCTGAAGGGGGACAGGGAAACAATGAGCAGTTCTTC. Its translation: CASSSEGGQGNNEQFF. The chain couples TRBV7-2 to TRBJ2-1; TRBD1 aligns across 9 bases. With V trimmed by 4 bases and J by 5 bases, 9 bases remained unmatched. The CDR3 consists of 16 residues. CDR1 and CDR2 (germline): SGHTA, FQGNSA. Looking up the rest from reference TRBV7-2 and TRBJ2-1 gives the full variable domain: GAGVSQSPSNKVTEKGKDVELRCDPISGHTALYWYRQSLGQGLEFLIYFQGNSAPDKSGLPSDRFSAERTGGSVSTLTIQRTQQEDSAVYLCASSSEGGQGNNEQFFGPGTRLTVL.